These T cell receptor beta chains were read from a single sample in a study of early stage breast cancer tumors. Sequencing used immunoSEQ multiplex PCR; TCRdb keeps in-frame clones, though not all of them. The repertoire includes about 21,000 clones, about 78% of them detected once, and 25% to 30% sits in the top ten. The sample was blood. The receptors were gathered from a person in their 60s with breast cancer. Each CDR3 is given with its conserved first and last residue.

length,V,CDR3
18,TRBV6-4,CASSDYFSGGRSNYGYTF
16,TRBV7-8,CASSPYRVAGGYEQYF
15,TRBV5-6,CASTTRFQGDEKLFF
14,TRBV2,CASGRTGSRTEAFF
14,TRBV6-5,CASSHSPTGYGYTF
16,TRBV7-9,CASSLPSGRGDTEAFF
14,TRBV5-6,CASSDRQGNTEAFF
17,TRBV30,CAWRGTSGRAVYNEQFF
15,TRBV7-7,CASSLGPAGQETQYF
15,TRBV7-2,CASSSPDRSTDTQYF
14,TRBV6-1,CASSEATSMETQYF
16,TRBV27,CASSLSRTATNEKLFF
15,TRBV5-1,CASSLIWGAGNTIYF
13,TRBV6-6,CAGRVGNTGELFF
15,TRBV19,CASTPDRVSGNTIYF
14,TRBV30,CALELAGGPDTQYF
14,TRBV7-9,CASTRLGANYGYTF
17,TRBV16,CASSLQRTSGLRDTQYF
14,TRBV2,CASSDQGSYYEQYF
11,TRBV6-6,CASSYLWTQYF
15,TRBV5-5,CASSRTSGSYNEQFF
21,TRBV27,CASSFPSVGTSGRMEVNEQFF